The 25 T cell receptor beta chains given below trace back to one sample, sequenced in a study of cytotoxic CD8 clonotypes in ibrutinib-treated CLL. TCRdb's copy holds only in-frame clones and misses some; the assay was immunoSEQ multiplex PCR. The sample contains under 300,000 clones, around 76% of which appear only once. The sequences come from PBMCs, collected at disease progression, from a patient treated with ibrutinib. The receptors originated from a human donor with chronic lymphocytic leukemia.

The chain combines TRBV5-4 with TRBJ2-1, with TRBD2 matching over 9 bases. The ends lost 6 bases at V and 9 bases at J; junction bases unmatched: 13. CDR1 is SGHNT, CDR2 YYREEE, per germline (reference sequence). The CDR3 length is 15 residues. CDR3 protein: CASNPWGGRASEQFF. As DNA, the CDR3 is TGTGCCAGCAACCCATGGGGCGGGAGGGCCAGTGAGCAGTTCTTC.

This chain joins TRBV7-2 and TRBJ2-1; D perhaps matches TRBD2 (6 bases). The germline V gene encodes CDR1 SGHTA and CDR2 FQGNSA. V lost 4 bases and J lost 3, with 10 bases in between. The CDR3 is 14 residues long. The CDR3 spells CASSSSGGYNEQFF. DNA for the CDR3: TGTGCCAGCAGCTCCTCCGGGGGCTACAATGAGCAGTTCTTC.

The chain combines TRBV18 with TRBJ2-2, with 10 nucleotides matching TRBD2. The ends lost 7 bases at V and 4 bases at J; junction bases unmatched: 3. CDR3 length equals 14 residues. Germline loops: CDR1 KGHSH, CDR2 LQKENI. The CDR3 nucleotides read TGTGCCAGCTTGGGACTAGCGACCACCGGGGAGCTGTTTTTT. Residues: CASLGLATTGELFF.

This chain links TRBV7-2 with TRBJ1-4; D gene ambiguous. The germline V and J ends were trimmed by 5 bases and 5 bases, with 18 bases remaining between them. The germline gives CDR1 SGHTA, CDR2 FQGNSA. The CDR3 consists of 16 residues. CDR3 loop: CASSPAADLGNEKLFF. The CDR3 nucleotides read TGTGCCAGCAGCCCCGCGGCTGATTTGGGGAATGAAAAACTGTTTTTT.

CDR3 loop: CASSSLGGSNTEAFF. The CDR3 region has the DNA TGTGCCAGCAGCTCACTAGGGGGCTCGAACACTGAAGCTTTCTTT. This chain links TRBV7-9 with TRBJ1-1; 7 bases align to TRBD1. This CDR3 contains 15 residues. V lost 4 bases and J lost 1; bases outside the gene matches: 6. The V gene's germline CDR1 is SEHNR and CDR2 FQNEAQ (reference sequence).

This clone was recorded once. This chain connects TRBV29-1 to TRBJ2-1; the D gene is possibly TRBD2 (6 bases). CDR1 and CDR2 (germline): SQVTM, ANQGSEA. This CDR3 is 13 amino acids long. V was cut by 2 bases and J by 6 bases, with 11 bases left in between. CDR3 sequence (DNA): TGCAGCGTTGAAAGGAGGGCGGGCAATGAGCAGTTCTTC. Its translation: CSVERRAGNEQFF.

The rearrangement uses TRBV12-5 and TRBJ2-5; D remains ambiguous. V shed 6 bases and J shed 0 bases, with 14 bases lying between them. The CDR3 extends over 15 amino acids. Looked up from germline, CDR1 is LGHNT and CDR2 is FRNRAP. CDR3 sequence reads: CASGQKAWYQETQYF. The CDR3 DNA sequence: TGTGCTAGTGGCCAGAAGGCTTGGTACCAAGAGACCCAGTACTTC.

CDR3 sequence reads: CASSSIRGTQYF. The CDR3 DNA reads TGTGCCAGCAGCTCGATCCGAGGTACGCAGTATTTT. The chain combines TRBV7-2 with TRBJ2-3; D gene uncertain. Deletions cut 4 bases from V and 8 bases from J, with 10 bases between. The CDR3 contains 12 residues. Germline assignment: CDR1 SGHTA and CDR2 FQGNSA.

In its sample, this clone was seen once. CDR3 DNA: TGTGCCACCAGCGGGTCTCGTGCCTTTTCCTACGAGCAGTACTTC. It translates to CATSGSRAFSYEQYF. V is TRBV15 and J is TRBJ2-7; D ambiguous. The CDR3 runs 15 residues. V lost 5 bases and J 1 base, leaving 15 bases between the germline ends. Looked up from germline, CDR1 is LNHNV and CDR2 is YYDKDF (reference sequence). The full variable domain, with the rest looked up from reference TRBV15 and TRBJ2-7, is DAMVIQNPRYQVTQFGKPVTLSCSQTLNHNVMYWYQQKSSQAPKLLFHYYDKDFNNEADTPDNFQSRRPNTSFCFLDIRSPGLGDTAMYLCATSGSRAFSYEQYFGPGTRLTVT.

This chain uses TRBV6-6 with TRBJ2-4; no clear D. V was clipped by 2 bases and J by 2 bases, with 7 bases between them. The CDR3 extends over 14 amino acids. Germline V gives CDR1 MNHNY, CDR2 SVGAGI (reference sequence). CDR3 nucleotide sequence: TGTGCCAGCAGTTACGGGGTCCCCAAAAACATTCAGTACTTC. Its translation is CASSYGVPKNIQYF.

The chain carries TRBV19 and TRBJ2-5, with D hard to call. Germline V gives CDR1 LNHDA, CDR2 SQIVND (reference sequence). Trimming left V 3 bases short and J 5 bases short, with 13 bases between. The CDR3 totals 14 residues. The DNA of the CDR3 is TGTGCCAGTAGTATTTATGTAGCCGGGGAGACCCAGTACTTC. Translating it yields CASSIYVAGETQYF.

The count of this clone is one. The chain links TRBV5-1 to TRBJ2-2, with D maybe TRBD1 (5 bases). The germline gives CDR1 SGHRS, CDR2 YFSETQ. The CDR3 has 16 residues. Trimming removed 0 bases at V and 3 bases at J, with 12 bases between. The CDR3 sequence: CASSLARAVDTGELFF. CDR3 nucleotide sequence: TGCGCCAGCAGCTTGGCCAGGGCGGTTGACACCGGGGAGCTGTTTTTT.

A few counts support this clone. The V call is TRBV7-6, the J call TRBJ2-3; 9 bases are shared with TRBD2. Losses at the gene ends were 3 bases for V and 0 bases for J; bases not matched to a gene: 7. The CDR3 runs 17 residues. Germline CDR1 is SGHVS and CDR2 is FNYEAQ. Here the CDR3 DNA reads TGTGCCAGCAGCTTGGGTAGCGGGGGTGCTAGCACAGATACGCAGTATTTT. This translates into CASSLGSGGASTDTQYF. Combining the CDR3 with reference TRBV7-6 and TRBJ2-3 gives the whole variable domain GAGVSQSPRYKVTKRGQDVALRCDPISGHVSLYWYRQALGQGPEFLTYFNYEAQQDKSGLPNDRFSAERPEGSISTLTIQRTEQRDSAMYRCASSLGSGGASTDTQYFGPGTRLTVL.

The J gene is TRBJ2-6, the V gene TRBV4-1; D remains unclear. The CDR3 runs 14 residues. From germline, CDR1 is MGHRA and CDR2 YSYEKL. Trimming cost V 4 bases and J 3 bases, with 7 bases left between them. In nucleotides, the CDR3 is TGCGCCAGCAGCCTAGTTGGTGGGGCCAACGTCCTGACTTTC. Translating it yields CASSLVGGANVLTF.

This chain joins TRBV4-1 and TRBJ2-7; 7 nucleotides line up with TRBD1. The CDR3 runs to 15 residues. CDR1 is MGHRA, CDR2 YSYEKL, per germline. Trimming cost V 5 bases and J 6 bases; bases outside gene matches: 13. CDR3 nucleotide sequence: TGCGCCAGCAGCGAGCCTGGGACAGCCCTCCGCGAGCAGTACTTC. This codes for CASSEPGTALREQYF.

V gene TRBV4-2 combines with J gene TRBJ1-6; D unresolved. The CDR3 contains 17 residues. Trimming took off 0 bases at V and 5 bases at J, with 14 bases between the two ends. Germline-derived CDR1 and CDR2 are LGHNA and YNFKEQ. The CDR3 nucleotides are TGTGCCAGCAGCCAAGATGCTCTCCCCTTTCATAATTCACCCCTCCACTTT. It is translated as CASSQDALPFHNSPLHF.

There are a few counts of this clone. This chain joins TRBV15 and TRBJ2-2, with D hard to call. This CDR3 region has 16 residues. Between the trimmed V and J ends, which lost 5 bases and 0 bases, there was a span of 13 bases. Germline CDR1 reads LNHNV; CDR2 reads YYDKDF (reference sequence). The CDR3 here is CATSGGLGANTGELFF. In DNA, the CDR3 is TGTGCCACCAGCGGTGGCTTAGGAGCGAACACCGGGGAGCTGTTTTTT. The full variable domain, in which reference TRBV15 and TRBJ2-2 provide the parts outside the CDR3, is DAMVIQNPRYQVTQFGKPVTLSCSQTLNHNVMYWYQQKSSQAPKLLFHYYDKDFNNEADTPDNFQSRRPNTSFCFLDIRSPGLGDTAMYLCATSGGLGANTGELFFGEGSRLTVL.

This chain links TRBV7-9 with TRBJ2-1; 8 bases line up with TRBD2. This CDR3 is 16 amino acids long. The ends lost 4 bases at V and 7 bases at J; junction bases unmatched: 12. Germline loops: CDR1 SEHNR, CDR2 FQNEAQ (reference sequence). The CDR3 spells CASSSYLAGGENEQFF. The CDR3 DNA sequence: TGTGCCAGCAGCTCCTATCTAGCGGGTGGAGAGAATGAGCAGTTCTTC.

The V and J genes are TRBV18 and TRBJ2-7; tentatively, D is TRBD2 (5 bases). The V gene lost 3 bases and the J gene lost 0 bases, with 6 bases spanning the gap. Germline CDR1 and CDR2: KGHSH and LQKENI. The CDR3 loop spans 13 amino acids. The chain's CDR3 is CASSPRDSYEQYF. The CDR3 DNA reads TGTGCCAGCTCACCCCGGGACTCCTACGAGCAGTACTTC.

V and J are TRBV4-1 and TRBJ2-2, with D unresolved. The CDR3 sequence is 17 residues long. Germline V gene sequence: CDR1 MGHRA, CDR2 YSYEKL. V dropped 4 bases and J dropped 3 bases, with 18 bases sitting between them. DNA for the CDR3: TGCGCCAGCAGCCTAAAAAGTTCCCCGACCTACACCGGGGAGCTGTTTTTT. Its translation: CASSLKSSPTYTGELFF.

The chain couples TRBV27 to TRBJ2-7; D ambiguous. This CDR3 region has 13 residues. Trimming shortened V by 6 bases and J by 6 bases, and 15 bases separated the two germline ends. CDR1 and CDR2 (germline): MNHEY, SMNVEV (reference sequence). CDR3 bases: TGTGCCAGCAGCCTATCATGGGGTTCCGAGCAGTACTTC. This translates into CASSLSWGSEQYF.

This chain links TRBV27 with TRBJ2-3; TRBD2 agrees at 15 bases. Per germline, CDR1 MNHEY and CDR2 SMNVEV (reference sequence). The CDR3 consists of 18 residues. The trim removed 2 bases at V and 5 bases at J, leaving 8 bases unmatched. The CDR3 DNA is TGTGCCAGCAGTTTACTCCCCGGACTAGCGGGAGGGGTAGATACGCAGTATTTT. This translates into CASSLLPGLAGGVDTQYF.

The J gene is TRBJ2-1, the V gene TRBV6-5; D is possibly TRBD2 (6 bases). Trimming removed 9 bases from V and 7 bases from J, with 22 bases in between. This CDR3 is built from 15 residues. CDR1 is MNHEY, CDR2 SVGAGI, per germline. This CDR3 reads CARTCRDWRSNEQFF. The CDR3 nucleotides are TGTGCCAGGACATGCCGGGACTGGCGATCAAATGAGCAGTTCTTC.

As concerns this clone: The sample carries other DNA sequences with the same CDR3. The V and J genes are TRBV11-2 and TRBJ2-7, with 7 bases that match TRBD2. Germline CDR1 is SGHAT and CDR2 is FQNNGV. V gave up 2 bases and J gave up 2 bases; unmatched junction bases: 9. The CDR3 sequence is 16 residues long. The CDR3 DNA reads as TGTGCCAGCAGCTTATCCCTTGCTAGCGGTGCCTACGAGCAGTACTTC. Protein sequence: CASSLSLASGAYEQYF.

This chain links TRBV2 with TRBJ1-2, with 9 bases matching TRBD1. Germline V CDR1 and CDR2: SNHLY, FYNNEI. The CDR3 length is 14 residues. V shed 6 bases and J 7 bases; nucleotides not matched to a gene: 9. CDR3 protein: CASRTGGAWVGYTF. DNA of the CDR3: TGTGCCAGCAGAACAGGGGGCGCGTGGGTTGGCTACACCTTC.